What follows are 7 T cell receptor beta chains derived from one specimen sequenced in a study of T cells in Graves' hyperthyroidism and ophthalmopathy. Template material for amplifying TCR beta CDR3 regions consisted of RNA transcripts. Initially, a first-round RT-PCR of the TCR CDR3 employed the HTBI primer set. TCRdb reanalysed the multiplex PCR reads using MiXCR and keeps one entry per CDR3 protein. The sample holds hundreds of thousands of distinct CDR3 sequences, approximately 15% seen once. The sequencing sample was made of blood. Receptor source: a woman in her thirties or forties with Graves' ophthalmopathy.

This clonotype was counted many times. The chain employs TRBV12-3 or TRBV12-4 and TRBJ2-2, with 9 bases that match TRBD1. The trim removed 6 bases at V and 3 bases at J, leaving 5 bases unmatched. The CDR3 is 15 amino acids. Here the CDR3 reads CASRPTGGDTGELFF. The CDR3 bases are TGTGCCAGCAGACCGACAGGGGGAGACACCGGGGAGCTGTTTTTT.

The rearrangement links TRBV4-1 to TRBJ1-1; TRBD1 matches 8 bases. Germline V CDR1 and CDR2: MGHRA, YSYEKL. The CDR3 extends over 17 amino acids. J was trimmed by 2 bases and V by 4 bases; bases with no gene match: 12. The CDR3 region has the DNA TGCGCCAGCAGCCCGGACAGGGCCGTCAAAATCAACACTGAAGCTTTCTTT. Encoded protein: CASSPDRAVKINTEAFF.

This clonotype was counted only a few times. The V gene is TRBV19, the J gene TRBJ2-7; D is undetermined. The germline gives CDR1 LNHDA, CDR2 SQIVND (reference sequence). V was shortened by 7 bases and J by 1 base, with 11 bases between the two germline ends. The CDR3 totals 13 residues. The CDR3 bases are TGTGCCAGTAAGGATGACATTTCCTACGAGCAGTACTTC. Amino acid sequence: CASKDDISYEQYF.

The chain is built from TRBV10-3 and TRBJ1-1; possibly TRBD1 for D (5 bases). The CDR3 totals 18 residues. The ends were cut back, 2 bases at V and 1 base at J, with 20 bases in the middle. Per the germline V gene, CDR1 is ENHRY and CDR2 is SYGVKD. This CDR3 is CAISEPTARAGQNTEAFF. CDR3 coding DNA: TGTGCCATCAGTGAGCCCACCGCCCGGGCAGGGCAGAACACTGAAGCTTTCTTT.

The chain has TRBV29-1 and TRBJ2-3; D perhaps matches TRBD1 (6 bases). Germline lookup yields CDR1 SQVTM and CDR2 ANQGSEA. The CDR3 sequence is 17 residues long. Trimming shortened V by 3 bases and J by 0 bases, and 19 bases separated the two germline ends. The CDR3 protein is CSVDSRTASPSTDTQYF. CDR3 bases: TGCAGCGTTGACTCTCGGACAGCTAGTCCGAGCACAGATACGCAGTATTTT.

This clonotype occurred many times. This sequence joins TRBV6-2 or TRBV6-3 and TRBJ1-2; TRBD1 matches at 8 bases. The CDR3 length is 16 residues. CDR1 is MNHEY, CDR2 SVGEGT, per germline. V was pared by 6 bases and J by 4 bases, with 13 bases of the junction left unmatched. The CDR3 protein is CASRKQAGTGSYGYTF. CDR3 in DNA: TGTGCCAGCAGAAAACAGGCCGGGACAGGTTCCTATGGCTACACCTTC.

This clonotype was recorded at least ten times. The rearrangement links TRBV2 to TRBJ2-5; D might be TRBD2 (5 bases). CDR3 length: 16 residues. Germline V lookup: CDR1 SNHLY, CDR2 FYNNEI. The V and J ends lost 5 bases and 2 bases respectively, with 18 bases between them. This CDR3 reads CASSPPRLTGQETQYF. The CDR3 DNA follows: TGTGCCAGCAGTCCACCTCGATTGACGGGACAAGAGACCCAGTACTTC.